The subject of this entry is one T cell receptor (beta chain). The record originates from a study of control samples from healthy donors and cancer patients. The V gene's germline CDR1 is MNHEY and CDR2 SMNVEV (reference sequence). The CDR3 sequence is 14 residues long. The V end lost 5 bases, the J end lost 0 bases, and 11 bases lay between the germline ends. The assay was immunoSEQ multiplex PCR, and TCRdb's table has in-frame clones only and misses some. The table includes 70,000 or so clones, approximately 80% detected once. Sequenced: PBMCs. J is TRBJ2-7 and V is TRBV27, with D perhaps matching TRBD1 or TRBD2 (6 bases each). This sequence originates from a woman between 50 and 59 years old with lung cancer. The DNA for the CDR3 is TGTGCCAGCAGTCCCAGGGGAGGCTCCTACGAGCAGTACTTC. This codes for CASSPRGGSYEQYF.